Listed here is a single T cell receptor beta chain. This CDR3 contains 15 residues. CDR1 and CDR2 (germline): MDHEN, SYDVKM. Germline trimming cut 3 bases from V and 10 bases from J; bases unmatched to any gene: 10. The entry originates in a study of blood T cell repertoires in COVID-19. About the research overall: Samples representing acute and convalescent COVID-19 were sourced from the United States, Italy and Spain. T cells, B-cell-depleted T cells, or PBMCs supplied cDNA or gDNA.

One Seattle source followed patients from active infection through their disease course. Sequencing used immunoSEQ multiplex PCR; TCRdb keeps in-frame clones, though not all of them. The sample lists under 350,000 clones; roughly 89% were seen once. The sequenced sample was peripheral blood. The rearrangement joins TRBV28 to TRBJ2-1; TRBD2 aligns across 9 bases. The clonotype was recovered from a woman aged 25 to 39 with COVID-19, enrolled during active disease. CDR3 region: CASSLTSGGRREQFF. The CDR3 nucleotides read TGTGCCAGCAGTTTGACTAGCGGAGGGAGGAGGGAGCAGTTCTTC.